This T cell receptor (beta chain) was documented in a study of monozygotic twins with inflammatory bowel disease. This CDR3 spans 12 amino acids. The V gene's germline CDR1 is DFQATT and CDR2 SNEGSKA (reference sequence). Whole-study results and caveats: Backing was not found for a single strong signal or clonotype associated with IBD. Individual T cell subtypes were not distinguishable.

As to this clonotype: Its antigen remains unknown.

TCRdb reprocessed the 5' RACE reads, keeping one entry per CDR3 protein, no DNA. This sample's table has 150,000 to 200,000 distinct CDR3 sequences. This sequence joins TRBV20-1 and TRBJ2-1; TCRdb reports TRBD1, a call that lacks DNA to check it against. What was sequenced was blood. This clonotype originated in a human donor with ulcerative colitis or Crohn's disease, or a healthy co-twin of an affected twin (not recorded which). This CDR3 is CSAMGRINEQFF.